This T cell receptor beta chain was obtained from a study of blood T cell repertoires in COVID-19. Turning to the study itself: Samples taken during acute and convalescent COVID-19 were collected in the United States, Italy and Spain. T cells, B-cell-depleted T cells, or PBMCs supplied cDNA or gDNA.

There are 12 residues in the CDR3. Germline V gene sequence: CDR1 LGHDT, CDR2 YNNKEL (reference sequence). Sequencing was performed with immunoSEQ multiplex PCR; in TCRdb, only in-frame clones are kept and a portion is missing. The data hold around 100,000 clones, with over 70% observed a single time. A remark on this clone: The junction shows a germline mismatch at one end, possibly a read error.

The source of this sequence is a woman aged 70-85 years with acute or convalescent COVID-19. The chain joins TRBV3-1 (or the pseudogene TRBV3-2) to TRBJ2-7; D is possibly TRBD1 (5 bases). What was sequenced was peripheral blood. The CDR3 here is CASSLMTADPSF. CDR3 DNA sequence: TGTGCCAGCAGCCTTATGACAGCCGACCCCTCCTTC.